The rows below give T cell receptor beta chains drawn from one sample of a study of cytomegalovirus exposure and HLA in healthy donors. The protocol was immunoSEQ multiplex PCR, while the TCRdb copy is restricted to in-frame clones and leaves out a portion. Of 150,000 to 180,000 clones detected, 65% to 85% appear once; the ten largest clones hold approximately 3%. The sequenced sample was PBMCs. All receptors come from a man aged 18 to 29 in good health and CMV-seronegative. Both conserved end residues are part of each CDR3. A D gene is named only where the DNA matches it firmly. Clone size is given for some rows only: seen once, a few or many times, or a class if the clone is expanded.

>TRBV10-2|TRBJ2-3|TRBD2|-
TGCGCCAGCCGTATCCTGATTAGCGGGGGACCTCATAGCACAGATACGCAGTATTTT
CASRILISGGPHSTDTQYF
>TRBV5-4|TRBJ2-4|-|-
TGTGCCAGCAGCTTGGACAAAAACAGTCAGTACTTC
CASSLDKNSQYF
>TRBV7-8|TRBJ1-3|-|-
TGTGCCAGCAGCCAGGTCGGGACTTGGAGGGCCTCTGGAAACACCATATATTTT
CASSQVGTWRASGNTIYF
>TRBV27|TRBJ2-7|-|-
TGTGCCAGCAGTTCCCTCACTCTTGGAGCTTCCTACGAGCAGTACTTC
CASSSLTLGASYEQYF
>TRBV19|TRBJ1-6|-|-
TGTGCCAGTAGTATAGGCGGGAGTGGAAATTCACCCCTCCACTTT
CASSIGGSGNSPLHF
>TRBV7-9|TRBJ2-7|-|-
TGTTCCAGCAGCTTTACAACACTAGACTACTACGAGCAGTACTTC
CSSSFTTLDYYEQYF
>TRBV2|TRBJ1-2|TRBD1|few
TGTGCCAGCACGCAGTCGACAGGGCGGGATGGCTACACCTTC
CASTQSTGRDGYTF
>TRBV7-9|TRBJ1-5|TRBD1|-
TGTGCCAGCAGCTCAATCGCAGGGGGAGTCGGGCAGCCCCAGCATTTT
CASSSIAGGVGQPQHF
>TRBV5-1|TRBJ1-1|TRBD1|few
TGCGCCAGCAGCGTAAATCCGGGACAGGGGACTAACACTGAAGCTTTCTTT
CASSVNPGQGTNTEAFF
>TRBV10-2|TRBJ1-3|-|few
-
CASSDFRGQVIYF
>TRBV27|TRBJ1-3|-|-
TGTGCCAGCAGTTTCACACTAGGAAACACCATATATTTT
CASSFTLGNTIYF
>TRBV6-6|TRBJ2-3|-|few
TGTGCCAGCAGTTTTCAAAATACGCAGTATTTT
CASSFQNTQYF
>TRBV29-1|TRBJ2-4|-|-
TGCAGCGTTGAAAGCAGGGCGGACAGTCAGTACTTC
CSVESRADSQYF
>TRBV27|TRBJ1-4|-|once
TGTGCCAGCAGTTTATCGAGCGGGGGCGGTGAAAAACTGTTTTTT
CASSLSSGGGEKLFF
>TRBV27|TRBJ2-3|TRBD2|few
TGTGCCAGCAGTCCGACTAGCGGGGTTACAGATACGCAGTATTTT
CASSPTSGVTDTQYF
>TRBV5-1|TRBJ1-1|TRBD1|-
TGCGCCAGCAGCTACACAGGGGGTTCTAGCACTGAAGCTTTCTTT
CASSYTGGSSTEAFF
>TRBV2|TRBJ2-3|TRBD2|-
TGTGCCAGCAGCGGACTAGCGGGCACAGATACGCAGTATTTT
CASSGLAGTDTQYF
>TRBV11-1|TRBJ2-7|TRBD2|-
TGTGCCAGCAGCTTAGGTCTAGCGGGGCTCAACGAGCAGTACTTC
CASSLGLAGLNEQYF
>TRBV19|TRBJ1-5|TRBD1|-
TGTGCCAGTAGTTGGGACAGGGGTTCTCAGCCCCAGCATTTT
CASSWDRGSQPQHF
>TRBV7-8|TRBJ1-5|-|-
TGTGCCAGCAGCCCCATGGGGGGTTTCGATCCGCCCCAGCATTTT
CASSPMGGFDPPQHF
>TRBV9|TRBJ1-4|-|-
TGTGCCAGCAGCGTAGTCGGACAGCCTAATGAAAAACTGTTTTTT
CASSVVGQPNEKLFF
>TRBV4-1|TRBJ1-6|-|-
TGCGCCAGCAGCCAAGATTATGAGGGGAGGTATTCACCCCTCCACTTT
CASSQDYEGRYSPLHF
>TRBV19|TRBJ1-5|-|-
TGTGCCAGTAGTGACTCCCGGGATCAGCCCCAGCATTTT
CASSDSRDQPQHF
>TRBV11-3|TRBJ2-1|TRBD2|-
TGTGCCTCCGCGGGGCAGCGGGGGGGCGGTGAGCAGTTCTTC
CASAGQRGGGEQFF
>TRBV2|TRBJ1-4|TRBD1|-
TGTGCCAGCAGTTCGGACAGGGGGAGGAAACTGTTTTTT
CASSSDRGRKLFF
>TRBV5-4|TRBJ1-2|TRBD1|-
TGTGCCAGCAGCTTGGATCGGCAGGGGGTAGGGTATGGCTACACCTTC
CASSLDRQGVGYGYTF